This note documents a single T cell receptor beta chain sequence. Its target is unknown. Authors' data handling: The distant-metastasis classifier for papillary thyroid cancer was built from CDR3 differences across clinicopathological groups. MiXCR was used by TCRdb to re-call the PCR reads. The V and J calls shown here were made by TCRdb, not taken from the authors' results. The sample consists of 21,000 or so clones, just over 20% of them appearing once. Thyroid surgery took place with no prior treatment in any patient. This CDR3 region has 13 residues. Germline loops: CDR1 SGHAT, CDR2 FQNNGV. With 7 bases clipped from V and 4 bases from J, the junction kept 4 bases outside the gene matches. This record belongs to a study of metastatic and nonmetastatic thyroid tumors. As for the study in general: A comparison of repertoires was made across blood and tumor or nodule tissue from malignant and benign thyroid patients.

Findings and caveats of the study: Benign nodules were reported to have significantly lower TCR beta diversity than malignant thyroid tumors, in blood and tumor.

The material sequenced was blood. This TCR derives from a female donor with papillary thyroid cancer or a benign thyroid nodule (not recorded which). Some clones in this sample may be carry-over from other donors' samples. The V call is TRBV11-2, the J call TRBJ1-2; TRBD1 aligns across 9 bases. Here the CDR3 DNA reads TGTGCCAGCAAAGGACAGGGGTTCTATGGCTACACCTTC. It is translated as CASKGQGFYGYTF.